The text below deals with one TCR beta chain. Data came from immunoSEQ multiplex PCR; TCRdb stores just in-frame clones and leaves some out. The table includes about 120,000 clones, 85% to 95% detected once. The data originate from a study of T cells after somatic rescue of genetic block. This CDR3 comprises 12 residues. V lost 5 bases and J 8 bases, leaving 9 bases between the germline ends. Germline values: CDR1 SGHTA, CDR2 FQGNSA. Sample: peripheral blood mononuclear cells (PBMCs). The rearrangement joins TRBV7-2 to TRBJ2-2; D call uncertain. This receptor was obtained from a woman aged 18-35 years. This CDR3 reads CASSPEAGELFF. The DNA of the CDR3 is TGTGCCAGCAGCCCAGAAGCGGGGGAGCTGTTTTTT.